The 31 T cell receptor beta chains presented below share a single source sample, sequenced in a study of cytomegalovirus exposure and HLA in healthy donors. A multiplex PCR was run with 60 Vbeta primers and 13 Jbeta primers. Profiled with immunoSEQ multiplex PCR; TCRdb holds only in-frame clones, not every one. The table has 95,000 to 150,000 clones, over 60% seen once. The sequenced material came from PBMCs. The receptors here all came from a female donor in good health and CMV-seronegative.

The V call is TRBV10-2, the J call TRBJ2-7; D is perhaps TRBD1 (5 bases). The length of the CDR3 is 13 residues. V lost 3 bases and J 5 bases, leaving 11 bases between the germline ends. Germline lookup yields CDR1 WSHSY and CDR2 SAAADI. The CDR3 reads CASSDQGSDEQYF. DNA of the CDR3: TGCGCCAGCAGTGATCAGGGAAGCGACGAGCAGTACTTC.

This clone is a singleton in its sample. J is TRBJ2-3 and V is TRBV5-1; perhaps TRBD1 as D (6 bases). Germline CDR1 and CDR2: SGHRS and YFSETQ. The V end lost 4 bases, the J end lost 6 bases, and 15 bases lay between the germline ends. This CDR3 has 14 amino acids. DNA of the CDR3: TGCGCCAGCAGCCCCCAGGGGTTGGGGGATACGCAGTATTTT. Encoded protein: CASSPQGLGDTQYF.

The chain couples TRBV5-1 to TRBJ1-2; D might be TRBD1 (5 bases). The germline V gene has CDR1 SGHRS and CDR2 YFSETQ. This CDR3 comprises 15 residues. Trimming removed 0 bases from V and 4 bases from J, with 13 bases in between. The CDR3 region has the DNA TGCGCCAGCAGCTTGGACGGGACTCCTGTCTATGGCTACACCTTC. This sequence encodes CASSLDGTPVYGYTF.

V and J are TRBV6-1 and TRBJ1-1, with 9 bases fitting TRBD1. The CDR3 consists of 14 residues. CDR1 and CDR2 from the germline V gene are MNHNS and SASEGT. J lost 6 bases, V lost 6 bases, and 8 bases had no gene match. The CDR3 loop is CASRPGTGLPEAFF. For the CDR3, the DNA is TGTGCCAGCAGACCCGGGACAGGGTTACCTGAAGCTTTCTTT.

This clone was observed a single time. This sequence joins TRBV29-1 and TRBJ1-1; no definite D call. The CDR3 length is 11 residues. The germline gives CDR1 SQVTM, CDR2 ANQGSEA. Trimming stripped 3 bases from V and 8 bases from J, with 10 bases between. CDR3 in DNA: TGCAGCGTTGAGGAGGGCTCCGAAGCTTTCTTT. Translated: CSVEEGSEAFF.

The chain is built from TRBV14 and TRBJ1-6; 7 nucleotides align to TRBD1. Trimming cost V 3 bases and J 7 bases; bases outside gene matches: 12. Per germline, CDR1 SGHDN and CDR2 FVKESK. The CDR3 is 17 residues long. CDR3 sequence (DNA): TGTGCCAGCAGCCACGGGACAGCGCTTGAAAGGAATTCACCCCTCCACTTT. This translates into CASSHGTALERNSPLHF.

V and J are TRBV28 and TRBJ2-7, with D possibly TRBD2 on 6 matching bases. Trimming removed 8 bases from V and 1 base from J, with 33 bases in between. The CDR3 totals 20 residues. The germline V gene has CDR1 MDHEN and CDR2 SYDVKM. The CDR3 region has the DNA TGTGCCAGCGGGCACCGGACGGTCCGGACACTACGGAGGGGTTCCTACGAGCAGTACTTC. Encoded protein: CASGHRTVRTLRRGSYEQYF.

The chain uses TRBV7-6 and TRBJ1-1; maybe TRBD1 (6 bases). V was cut by 5 bases and J by 2 bases, with 24 bases left in between. The CDR3 contains 18 residues. CDR1 SGHVS and CDR2 FNYEAQ come from the germline V gene. Written as DNA, the CDR3 is TGTGCCAGCAGCCTAGATCTCAGGGGCAGGTTGGTTAACACTGAAGCTTTCTTT. Translating it yields CASSLDLRGRLVNTEAFF.

The DNA for the CDR3 is TGTGCCAGCAGCCGGGGGGGGTGGGATGAGCAGTTCTTC. Protein: CASSRGGWDEQFF. The rearrangement uses TRBV6-6 and TRBJ2-1, with 8 bases matching TRBD2. The CDR3 runs 13 residues. V trimming: 6 bases; J trimming: 8 bases; junction bases outside the gene matches: 6. The germline CDR1 and CDR2 sequences are MNHNY and SVGAGI (reference sequence).

This clone was found once. V is TRBV27 and J is TRBJ2-1; 13 nucleotides line up with TRBD2. Germline CDR1 reads MNHEY; CDR2 reads SMNVEV (reference sequence). V lost 6 bases to trimming and J lost 6 bases; unmatched junction nucleotides: 2. This CDR3 has 14 residues. The CDR3 reads CASSGLAGVNEQFF. CDR3 sequence (DNA): TGTGCCAGCAGCGGACTAGCGGGAGTCAATGAGCAGTTCTTC.

This chain connects TRBV11-2 to TRBJ2-3; D not certain. Trimming removed 3 bases from V and 6 bases from J, with 7 bases in between. Germline CDR1 reads SGHAT; CDR2 reads FQNNGV. This CDR3 comprises 12 residues. CDR3 protein: CASSFPGDTQYF. The CDR3 DNA reads as TGTGCCAGCAGCTTCCCCGGGGATACGCAGTATTTT.

The chain has TRBV4-1 and TRBJ2-1, with 7 bases lining up with TRBD1. CDR1 and CDR2 from the germline V gene are MGHRA and YSYEKL. The CDR3 extends over 16 amino acids. Trimming cost V 2 bases and J 4 bases; bases outside gene matches: 8. The CDR3 DNA reads TGCGCCAGCAGCCAACCGACAAGGGGGCGGTACAATGAGCAGTTCTTC. The encoded protein is CASSQPTRGRYNEQFF.

The rearrangement uses TRBV7-9 and TRBJ1-1; the D is unclear. Germline-derived CDR1 and CDR2 are SEHNR and FQNEAQ (reference sequence). Trimming stripped 4 bases from V and 11 bases from J, with 17 bases between. This CDR3 comprises 13 residues. The CDR3 region is CASSYYDRNGAFF. The CDR3 DNA reads TGTGCCAGCAGCTACTACGATCGGAACGGCGCTTTCTTT.

CDR3: CASSPQVARDTQYF. In nucleotides, the CDR3 is TGTGCCAGCAGCCCCCAGGTAGCGCGAGATACGCAGTATTTT. This chain uses TRBV9 with TRBJ2-3; tentatively, D is TRBD2 (5 bases). This CDR3 is 14 amino acids long. V gave up 4 bases and J gave up 5 bases, with 14 bases separating them. Germline-derived CDR1 and CDR2 are SGDLS and YYNGEE.

This chain joins TRBV19 and TRBJ2-3; a possible D gene is TRBD2 (6 bases). This CDR3 is built from 14 residues. With 7 bases removed from V and 2 bases from J, the gap between germline ends came to 13 bases. From germline, CDR1 is LNHDA and CDR2 SQIVND (reference sequence). CDR3 sequence reads: CASTRTGDTDTQYF. For the CDR3, the DNA is TGTGCCAGTACCAGGACGGGAGACACAGATACGCAGTATTTT.

This clone was detected only a few times. This rearrangement joins TRBV5-1 to TRBJ2-1; 12 positions match TRBD2. The germline gives CDR1 SGHRS, CDR2 YFSETQ. The CDR3 is 15 amino acids. Trimming took 2 bases from V and 6 from J; bases not matched to a gene: 3. CDR3 sequence: CASSFTSGGSNEQFF. The DNA for the CDR3 is TGCGCCAGCAGCTTCACTAGCGGGGGGAGCAATGAGCAGTTCTTC. The variable domain in full, completed from reference TRBV5-1 and TRBJ2-1, reads KAGVTQTPRYLIKTRGQQVTLSCSPISGHRSVSWYQQTPGQGLQFLFEYFSETQRNKGNFPGRFSGRQFSNSRSEMNVSTLELGDSALYLCASSFTSGGSNEQFFGPGTRLTVL.

V and J are TRBV18 and TRBJ2-5; TRBD1 agrees at 9 bases. The CDR3 loop spans 13 amino acids. The V gene's germline CDR1 is KGHSH and CDR2 LQKENI. V trimming: 9 bases; J trimming: 5 bases; junction bases outside the gene matches: 7. The CDR3 nucleotides are TGTGCCAGTTCCAACAGGGGGCGCGAGACCCAGTACTTC. This sequence encodes CASSNRGRETQYF.

The V and J genes are TRBV10-2 and TRBJ2-5; 10 positions match TRBD2. This CDR3 is built from 19 residues. CDR1 is WSHSY, CDR2 SAAADI, per germline. The J segment lost 2 bases and the V segment lost 3 bases, leaving 15 bases of the junction unmatched. CDR3 in DNA: TGCGCCAGCAGTGACCACGCGGGGCTAGCGGGGGACCTACAAGAGACCCAGTACTTC. Its protein product is CASSDHAGLAGDLQETQYF.

The gene calls are TRBV7-3 and TRBJ2-5, with D hard to call. Trimming cost V 1 base and J 4 bases, with 16 bases left between them. The CDR3 length is 16 residues. Per the germline V gene, CDR1 is SGHTA and CDR2 is FQGTGA. CDR3: CASSLNPPSGGETQYF. The DNA for the CDR3 is TGTGCCAGCAGCTTAAACCCCCCCAGTGGCGGAGAGACCCAGTACTTC.

The J gene is TRBJ2-1, the V gene TRBV19; maybe TRBD1 (5 bases). The germline V gene encodes CDR1 LNHDA and CDR2 SQIVND (reference sequence). The CDR3 consists of 15 residues. CDR3 region: CSTRLGASSYNEQFF. The CDR3, as DNA: TGTTCGACCAGGTTAGGGGCTAGCTCCTACAATGAGCAGTTCTTC. The full variable domain, in which reference TRBV19 and TRBJ2-1 provide the parts outside the CDR3, is DGGITQSPKYLFRKEGQNVTLSCEQNLNHDAMYWYRQDPGQGLRLIYYSQIVNDFQKGDIAEGYSVSREKKESFPLTVTSAQKNPTAFYLCSTRLGASSYNEQFFGPGTRLTVL.

V is TRBV2 and J is TRBJ1-5; 11 bases are shared with TRBD1. The J segment lost 1 base and the V segment lost 5 bases, leaving 7 bases of the junction unmatched. Germline-derived CDR1 and CDR2 are SNHLY and FYNNEI. This CDR3 spans 17 amino acids. The CDR3 DNA follows: TGTGCCAGCAGTACGCCGGGACAGGGGGTAAGCAATCAGCCCCAGCATTTT. Amino acid sequence: CASSTPGQGVSNQPQHF. The whole variable domain, remainder taken from reference TRBV2 and TRBJ1-5, is EPEVTQTPSHQVTQMGQEVILRCVPISNHLYFYWYRQILGQKVEFLVSFYNNEISEKSEIFDDQFSVERPDGSNFTLKIRSTKLEDSAMYFCASSTPGQGVSNQPQHFGDGTRLSIL.

This rearrangement joins TRBV5-1 to TRBJ2-3, with 14 bases identical to TRBD2. The CDR3 loop spans 15 amino acids. V shed 4 bases, J shed 8 bases, and the junction held 6 bases outside the gene matches. The germline V gene encodes CDR1 SGHRS and CDR2 YFSETQ. CDR3 sequence (DNA): TGCGCCAGCAGCGGGGGACTAGCGGGAGTGATTACGCAGTATTTT. Residues: CASSGGLAGVITQYF.

J is TRBJ1-1 and V is TRBV15; D not certain. CDR1 and CDR2 (germline): LNHNV, YYDKDF (reference sequence). This CDR3 contains 15 residues. V was shortened by 1 base and J by 0 bases, with 9 bases between the two germline ends. CDR3 sequence: CATSRAGGMNTEAFF. For the CDR3, the DNA is TGTGCCACCAGCAGAGCGGGAGGAATGAACACTGAAGCTTTCTTT. The variable domain in full, with the rest retrieved from reference TRBV15 and TRBJ1-1, is DAMVIQNPRYQVTQFGKPVTLSCSQTLNHNVMYWYQQKSSQAPKLLFHYYDKDFNNEADTPDNFQSRRPNTSFCFLDIRSPGLGDTAMYLCATSRAGGMNTEAFFGQGTRLTVV.

This clone has just one count. The chain uses TRBV10-3 and TRBJ2-7, with D tentatively TRBD1 (5 bases). The CDR3 length is 12 residues. Per germline, CDR1 ENHRY and CDR2 SYGVKD. V lost 6 bases to trimming and J lost 5 bases, with 11 bases between them. The CDR3 coding sequence is TGTGCCATCAGGGGGCGAAAGGACGAGCAGTACTTC. Translated: CAIRGRKDEQYF.

V and J are TRBV6-1 and TRBJ1-1, with D unresolved. The germline CDR1 and CDR2 sequences are MNHNS and SASEGT. Trimming cost V 6 bases and J 2 bases, with 13 bases left between them. The CDR3 is 14 amino acids. The CDR3 loop reads CASSQLRLNTEAFF. In DNA form, the CDR3 reads TGTGCCAGCAGCCAACTGAGGCTAAACACTGAAGCTTTCTTT.

The chain carries TRBV5-1 and TRBJ2-2; the match to TRBD1 covers 8 bases. Trimming took 3 bases from V and 5 from J; bases not matched to a gene: 9. Germline V gene data show CDR1 as SGHRS and CDR2 as YFSETQ. This CDR3 has 16 residues. CDR3 DNA: TGCGCCAGCAGCTCCTCGTGGGGGACAGGAACCGGGGAGCTGTTTTTT. It specifies CASSSSWGTGTGELFF.

The chain employs TRBV6-5 and TRBJ2-1; D is unclear. Deletions cut 2 bases from V and 8 bases from J, with 10 bases between. Germline CDR1 is MNHEY and CDR2 is SVGAGI. This CDR3 has 13 amino acids. CDR3 nucleotides: TGTGCCAGCAGTTACGGCCTTATGGATGAGCAGTTCTTC. Residues: CASSYGLMDEQFF.

This clone has only one observation. The chain combines TRBV9 with TRBJ1-3; perhaps TRBD1 as D (6 bases). From germline, CDR1 is SGDLS and CDR2 YYNGEE. Trimming removed 3 bases from V and 2 bases from J, with 9 bases in between. This CDR3 is built from 14 residues. CDR3 bases: TGTGCCAGCAGCGCGACAGGAACTGGAAACACCATATATTTT. This translates into CASSATGTGNTIYF.

This clone was counted between two and nine times. This rearrangement joins TRBV28 to TRBJ2-7, with a tentative D call TRBD1 (6 bases). Trimming cost V 4 bases and J 0 bases, with 13 bases left between them. The CDR3 consists of 15 residues. Germline V gene sequence: CDR1 MDHEN, CDR2 SYDVKM. The CDR3 here is CASSSAGVSSYEQYF. The CDR3 DNA is TGTGCCAGCAGTTCAGCAGGGGTTAGCTCCTACGAGCAGTACTTC. The variable domain in full, with the rest retrieved from reference TRBV28 and TRBJ2-7, is DVKVTQSSRYLVKRTGEKVFLECVQDMDHENMFWYRQDPGLGLRLIYFSYDVKMKEKGDIPEGYSVSREKKERFSLILESASTNQTSMYLCASSSAGVSSYEQYFGPGTRLTVT.

The CDR3 is CASTPVVEQYF. DNA of the CDR3: TGTGCCAGCACCCCGGTGGTTGAGCAGTACTTC. The chain carries TRBV7-9 and TRBJ2-7, with D hard to call. There are 11 residues in the CDR3. Per germline, CDR1 SEHNR and CDR2 FQNEAQ (reference sequence). V was shortened by 7 bases and J by 7 bases, with 11 bases between the two germline ends. The complete variable domain, with remaining parts taken from reference TRBV7-9 and TRBJ2-7, reads DTGVSQNPRHKITKRGQNVTFRCDPISEHNRLYWYRQTLGQGPEFLTYFQNEAQLEKSRLLSDRFSAERPKGSFSTLEIQRTEQGDSAMYLCASTPVVEQYFGPGTRLTVT.

This clone was counted a few times. The chain combines TRBV6-5 with TRBJ1-6; 9 nucleotides agree with TRBD1. The trim removed 0 bases at V and 9 bases at J, leaving 3 bases unmatched. The CDR3 consists of 15 residues. The V gene's germline CDR1 is MNHEY and CDR2 SVGAGI. Here the CDR3 reads CASSYSRDRVSPLHF. The CDR3, as DNA: TGTGCCAGCAGTTACTCCCGGGACAGGGTTTCACCCCTCCACTTT.